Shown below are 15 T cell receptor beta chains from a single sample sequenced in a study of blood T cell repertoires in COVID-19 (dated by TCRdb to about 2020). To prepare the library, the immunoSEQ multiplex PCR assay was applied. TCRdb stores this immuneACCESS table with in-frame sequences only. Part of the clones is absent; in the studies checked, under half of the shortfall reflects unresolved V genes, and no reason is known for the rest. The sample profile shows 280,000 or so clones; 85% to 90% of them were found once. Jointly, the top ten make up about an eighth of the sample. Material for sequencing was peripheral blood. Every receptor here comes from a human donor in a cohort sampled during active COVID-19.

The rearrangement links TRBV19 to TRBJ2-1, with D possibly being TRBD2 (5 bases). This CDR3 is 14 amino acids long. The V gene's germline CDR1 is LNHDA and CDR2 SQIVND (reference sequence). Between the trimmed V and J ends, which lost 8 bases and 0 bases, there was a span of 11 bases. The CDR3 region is CASAGVYSYNEQFF. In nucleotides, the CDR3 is TGTGCCAGTGCCGGGGTTTACTCCTACAATGAGCAGTTCTTC.

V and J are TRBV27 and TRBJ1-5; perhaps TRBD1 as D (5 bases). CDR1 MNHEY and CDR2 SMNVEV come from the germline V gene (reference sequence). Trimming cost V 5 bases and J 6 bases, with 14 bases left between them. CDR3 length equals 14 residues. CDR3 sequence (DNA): TGTGCCAGCAGTCAGCACGCGGGGCGTCAGCCCCAGCATTTT. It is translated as CASSQHAGRQPQHF.

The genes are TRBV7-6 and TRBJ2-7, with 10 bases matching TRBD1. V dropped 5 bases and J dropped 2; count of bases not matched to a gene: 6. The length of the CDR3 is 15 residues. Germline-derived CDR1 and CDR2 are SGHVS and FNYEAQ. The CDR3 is CASSAPGQGPYEQYF. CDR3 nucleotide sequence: TGTGCCAGCAGCGCACCGGGACAGGGGCCCTACGAGCAGTACTTC.

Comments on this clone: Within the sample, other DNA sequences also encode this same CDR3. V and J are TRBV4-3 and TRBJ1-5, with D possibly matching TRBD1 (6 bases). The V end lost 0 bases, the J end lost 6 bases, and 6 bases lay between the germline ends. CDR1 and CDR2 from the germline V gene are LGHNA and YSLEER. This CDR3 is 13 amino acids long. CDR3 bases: TGCGCCAGCAGCCAAGACAGGGGTCAGCCCCAGCATTTT. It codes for CASSQDRGQPQHF.

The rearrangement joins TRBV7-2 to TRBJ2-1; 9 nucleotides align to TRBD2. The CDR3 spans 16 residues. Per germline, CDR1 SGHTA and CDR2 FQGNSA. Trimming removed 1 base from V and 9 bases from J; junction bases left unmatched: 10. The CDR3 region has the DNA TGTGCCAGCAGCTTAGGAGGTGGCGGGAGGGCCGCTGAGCAGTTCTTC. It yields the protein CASSLGGGGRAAEQFF. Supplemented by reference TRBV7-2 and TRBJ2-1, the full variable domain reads GAGVSQSPSNKVTEKGKDVELRCDPISGHTALYWYRQSLGQGLEFLIYFQGNSAPDKSGLPSDRFSAERTGGSVSTLTIQRTQQEDSAVYLCASSLGGGGRAAEQFFGPGTRLTVL.

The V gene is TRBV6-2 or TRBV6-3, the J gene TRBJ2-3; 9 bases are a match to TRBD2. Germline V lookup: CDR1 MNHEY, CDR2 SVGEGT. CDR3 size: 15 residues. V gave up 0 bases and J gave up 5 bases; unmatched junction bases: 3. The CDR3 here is CASSYSSGRLDTQYF. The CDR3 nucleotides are TGTGCCAGCAGTTACTCGAGCGGGAGGCTAGATACGCAGTATTTT.

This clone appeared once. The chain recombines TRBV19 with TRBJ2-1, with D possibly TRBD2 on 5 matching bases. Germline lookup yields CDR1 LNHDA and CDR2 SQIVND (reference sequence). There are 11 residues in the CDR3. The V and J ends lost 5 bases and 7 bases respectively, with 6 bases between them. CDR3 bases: TGTGCCAGTAGTCGAGGGAATGAGCAGTTCTTC. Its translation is CASSRGNEQFF.

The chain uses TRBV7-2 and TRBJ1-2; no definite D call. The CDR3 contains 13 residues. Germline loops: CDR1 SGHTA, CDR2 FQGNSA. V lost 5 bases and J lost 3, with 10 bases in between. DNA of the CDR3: TGTGCCAGCAGCCGCCCGAGTTACTATGGCTACACCTTC. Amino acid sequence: CASSRPSYYGYTF.

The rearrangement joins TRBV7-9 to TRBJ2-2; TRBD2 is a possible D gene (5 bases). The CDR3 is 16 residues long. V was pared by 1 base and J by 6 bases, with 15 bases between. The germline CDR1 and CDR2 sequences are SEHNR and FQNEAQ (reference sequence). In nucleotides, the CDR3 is TGTGCCAGCAGCTTAGATAAGGAGGTGGGAGCCGGGGAGCTGTTTTTT. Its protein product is CASSLDKEVGAGELFF. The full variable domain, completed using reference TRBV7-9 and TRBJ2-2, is DTGVSQNPRHKITKRGQNVTFRCDPISEHNRLYWYRQTLGQGPEFLTYFQNEAQLEKSRLLSDRFSAERPKGSFSTLEIQRTEQGDSAMYLCASSLDKEVGAGELFFGEGSRLTVL.

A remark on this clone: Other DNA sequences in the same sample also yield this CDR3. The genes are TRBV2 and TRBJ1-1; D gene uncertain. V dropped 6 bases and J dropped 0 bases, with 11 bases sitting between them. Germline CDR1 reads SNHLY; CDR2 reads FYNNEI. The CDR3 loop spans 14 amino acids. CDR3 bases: TGTGCCAGCAGCCCCCAAACTATGAACACTGAAGCTTTCTTT. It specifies CASSPQTMNTEAFF.

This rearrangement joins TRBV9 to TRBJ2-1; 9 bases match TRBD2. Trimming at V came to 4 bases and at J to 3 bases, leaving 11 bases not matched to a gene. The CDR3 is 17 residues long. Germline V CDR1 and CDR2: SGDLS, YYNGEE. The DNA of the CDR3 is TGTGCCAGCAGCCCCCGAATAGGGACTAGCAGCTACAATGAGCAGTTCTTC. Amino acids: CASSPRIGTSSYNEQFF.

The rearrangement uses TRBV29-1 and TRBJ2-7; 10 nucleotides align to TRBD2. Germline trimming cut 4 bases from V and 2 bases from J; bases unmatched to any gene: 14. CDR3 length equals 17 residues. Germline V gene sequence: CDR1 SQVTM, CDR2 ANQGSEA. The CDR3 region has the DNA TGCAGCGTTGTCGCACGGGATAGCGGGAGGAATGCCTACGAGCAGTACTTC. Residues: CSVVARDSGRNAYEQYF.

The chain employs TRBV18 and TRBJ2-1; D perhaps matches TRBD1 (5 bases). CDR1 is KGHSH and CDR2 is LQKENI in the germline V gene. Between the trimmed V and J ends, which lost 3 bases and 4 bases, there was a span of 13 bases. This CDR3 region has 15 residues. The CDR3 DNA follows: TGTGCCAGCTCACCCACGGAAGGGGTTTACAATGAGCAGTTCTTC. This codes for CASSPTEGVYNEQFF.

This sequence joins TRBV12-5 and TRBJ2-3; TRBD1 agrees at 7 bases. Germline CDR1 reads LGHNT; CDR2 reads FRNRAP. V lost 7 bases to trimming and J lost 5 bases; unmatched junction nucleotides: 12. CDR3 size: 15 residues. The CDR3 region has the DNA TGTGCTAGTGAGGAAGACAGGGTCGTGGTAGATACGCAGTATTTT. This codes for CASEEDRVVVDTQYF.

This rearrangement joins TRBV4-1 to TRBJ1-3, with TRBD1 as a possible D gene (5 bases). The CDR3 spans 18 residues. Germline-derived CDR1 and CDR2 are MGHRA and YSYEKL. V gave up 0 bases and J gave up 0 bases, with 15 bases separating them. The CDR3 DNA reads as TGCGCCAGCAGCCAAGATGGGGGGTCGGGTCCCTCTGGAAACACCATATATTTT. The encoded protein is CASSQDGGSGPSGNTIYF.